This paragraph reports one T cell receptor (beta chain). Its antigen is currently not known. No much larger clone exists at a distance of one base, and base qualities are not known. TCRbeta CDR3 regions were amplified from genomic DNA using the immunoSEQ Assay, a bias-controlled multiplex PCR. In the source study's methods: The number of nucleated cells in each sample was estimated from the amplification of reference gene primers within the assay. Sequence reads were collapsed and filtered to measure the absolute abundance of every unique TCRbeta CDR3 rearrangement. For each sample, productive Simpson clonality was calculated as the square root of Simpson's diversity index over productive rearrangements. The table comes from immuneACCESS by way of TCRdb, which keeps in-frame sequences with V and J called. Part of the clones is missing from these tables; in studies checked, under half for an unresolved V gene and the rest for unknown reasons. D and trimming come from the DNA, and the V and J calls and clone size come from that table. Here the sample has around 80,000 clones; over 75% occur a single time. The ten largest account for about an eighth of the sample.

The entry originates in a study of blood T cell repertoires in COVID-19 (TCRdb year 2020). Background for the entire study: Samples covering the acute and convalescent phases of COVID-19 were provided by collaborators in the United States, Italy and Spain. The repertoires were released in a freely available public database intended as a resource for research on the immune response to SARS-CoV-2. Nearly every sample came with metadata listing a de-identified subject ID, COVID-19 status, age in years and sex. Where HLA class I and class II types were available, the types were taken from metadata supplied by the sample provider, not from assay-based typing. The material from the prospective study consisted of cDNA or gDNA derived from T cells, B-cell-depleted T cells, or PBMCs. Subjects who had been exposed to COVID-19, were actively infected with it, or had recovered from it provided the deeply sampled blood TCRbeta repertoires that made up the dataset. Samples were obtained from the ongoing ImmuneRACE study (first 160 participants) and from about 1,300 subjects provided by 6 global collaborators.

On the study overall, not on this receptor specifically: The amount of clinical and demographic metadata varied by source and participant and was provided uncurated.

Whole blood was collected in K2EDTA tubes by collaborating institutions according to the institutions' own protocols. For TCRbeta analysis, collaborator samples were shipped as frozen whole blood, as isolated PBMCs, or as DNA extracted from either sample type. The sequencing sample was made of peripheral blood. This sequence originates from a man at least 80 years old with acute or convalescent COVID-19.

The sequenced DNA: TGCGCCAGCAGCCAAGAGGGCCCCGGGGTGGGCACTGAAGCTTTCTTT. It codes for CASSQEGPGVGTEAFF. Recombination connected TRBV4-1 to TRBJ1-1, with no confident D gene call. The cysteine opens and the phenylalanine closes a CDR3 of 16 amino acids. Only the CDR3 DNA stays, 48 bases, in frame from base 1. The junction carries 15 bases between V and J, which are trimmed by 0 bases and 4 bases respectively. The germline V gene yields MGHRA for CDR1 and YSYEKL for CDR2.